This T cell receptor beta chain originates from a study of long-term antiretroviral therapy in people with HIV. Study overall: First collections came about a decade before the 2015 immediate-ART recommendation.

Notes on the study in general: Although diversity increased after ART, it remained lower than in transplant donor controls. Across all time points, the repertoire was dominated by clones that expanded before ART.

The germline gives CDR1 SNHLY, CDR2 FYNNEI. V was cut by 2 bases and J by 6 bases, with 3 bases left in between. This CDR3 is 11 amino acids long. About this clone: Its cognate antigen is unknown.

Run at survey level, the immunoSEQ assay was version v3.0. Data came from immunoSEQ multiplex PCR; TCRdb stores just in-frame clones and leaves some out. In the table there are some 13,000 clones, 83% of which are singletons. Specimens carried about 1-10 million cryopreserved PBMC before DNA extraction. The receptor's source is a man aged 35 to 55 with HIV. This chain connects TRBV2 to TRBJ2-3; D ambiguous. This specimen was unsorted PBMCs, taken 3.4 years after starting antiretroviral therapy. The CDR3 DNA is TGTGCCAGCAGTGAACCTGATACGCAGTATTTT. Encoded protein: CASSEPDTQYF.